This T cell receptor beta chain is drawn from a study of blood T cell repertoires in COVID-19 (dated by TCRdb to 2018 to 2021). Some background on the complete study: Collaborator samples came from the United States, Italy and Spain and covered acute and convalescent phases of COVID-19. The prospective study material was composed of cDNA or gDNA derived from T cells, B-cell-depleted T cells, or PBMCs. Subjects who had been exposed to COVID-19, were actively infected with it, or had recovered from it provided the deeply sampled blood TCRbeta repertoires that made up the dataset. The repertoires were released in a freely available public database intended as a resource for research on the immune response to SARS-CoV-2. The samples were drawn from the first 160 participants of the ongoing ImmuneRACE study and from 1,254 subjects provided by 6 global collaborators. Sample metadata almost always included a de-identified subject ID, COVID-19 status, age in years and sex. Where HLA class I and class II types were available, the types were taken from metadata supplied by the sample provider, not from assay-based typing.

This clone turned up a few times. Its antigen is not yet known. No per-base quality is available; no much larger clone lies one base away. The collaborating institutions used their own protocols to collect whole blood in K2EDTA tubes. Collaborator samples were shipped for TCRbeta analysis as frozen whole blood, isolated PBMCs, or DNA extracted from either sample type. The CDR3 runs 14 amino acids, cysteine and phenylalanine included. This entry keeps only the CDR3 DNA: 42 bases, framed from base 1. V and J lose 7 bases and 9 bases, and a span of 16 bases separates them. The germline V gene provides CDR1 SGHTA and CDR2 FQGNSA. Broader findings and caveats from the paper: The quantity of clinical and demographic metadata differed by source and by participant and was supplied without curation.

TCRbeta CDR3 regions were amplified from genomic DNA by means of the immunoSEQ Assay, a bias-controlled multiplex PCR. The source study handled its data this way. The number of nucleated cells in each sample was estimated by amplification of reference gene primers within the assay. Sequence reads were collapsed and filtered to measure the absolute abundance of every unique TCRbeta CDR3 rearrangement. For each sample, productive Simpson clonality was calculated as the square root of Simpson's diversity index over productive rearrangements. TCRdb limited this immuneACCESS table to in-frame rearrangements with V and J called. A share of clones is missing; checked studies link under half to unresolved V genes, and the rest is unexplained. That table gives V, J and clone size, and the DNA gave D and trimming. This sample gives around 140,000 clones in total; 88% of them show up just once. Roughly 10% of the sample is taken by the ten largest.

The chain joins TRBV7-2 to TRBJ1-6, with a weak D call of TRBD1 (5 bases match). Sequencing was done on a sample of peripheral blood. This clonotype was sampled from a man aged 60-69 years with active or convalescent COVID-19. The sequenced DNA: TGTGCCAGCACCGAGGGGCCGGGGGGTTCACCCCTCCACTTT. It is translated as CASTEGPGGSPLHF.